This TCR beta chain was profiled in a study of blood T cell repertoires in COVID-19. Turning to the study itself: The United States, Italy and Spain supplied acute and convalescent COVID-19 samples. T cells, B-cell-depleted T cells, or PBMCs provided the cDNA or gDNA that served as material.

J gave up 7 bases and V 7 bases, and 10 bases lay outside the gene matches. Germline loops: CDR1 LNHDA, CDR2 SQIVND (reference sequence). The CDR3 is made up of 15 amino acids. As handled by the study authors: For nucleated cells, counts were estimated from reference gene primer amplification. Clones were read by immunoSEQ multiplex PCR, and TCRdb kept only the in-frame ones, dropping some. The V and J calls and clone size were taken over from that table, and D and trimming were inferred from the DNA. The profile covers 350,000 to 450,000 clones, with roughly four fifths appearing a single time and 5% to 6% taken by the ten largest.

Input material: PBMCs or T cells enriched from blood (not recorded which). This rearrangement joins TRBV19 to TRBJ1-6; 7 bases fit TRBD1. The clonotype was recovered from a woman in her forties or fifties who had recovered from COVID-19. CDR3 coding DNA: TGTGCCAGTACCCCCTGGGGCAGGGGGAATTCACCCCTCCACTTT. Encoded protein: CASTPWGRGNSPLHF.